This is a list of T cell receptor beta chains from one sample in a study of Ad26.COV2.S vaccination and SARS-CoV-2 variants. TCRdb's copy holds only in-frame clones and misses some; the assay was immunoSEQ multiplex PCR. The sample has fewer than 500,000 clones, 90% seen once. The sequences come from peripheral blood, collected in a trial of Ad26.COV2.S vaccine versus placebo. The receptor set was obtained from a person aged 18-60 years who received the Ad26.COV2.S COVID-19 vaccine or a placebo. Each CDR3 is given with its conserved first and last residue. A D gene is named only where the DNA matches it firmly. The listing skips clone size in some rows; elsewhere it reads once, few, many or a size class.

v_call	clone_size	d_call	j_call	cdr3_nt	cdr3_aa
TRBV28	-	-	TRBJ1-5	TGTGCCAGCAATTGGGGGAGCAATCAGCCCCAGCATTTT	CASNWGSNQPQHF
TRBV6-6	-	-	TRBJ2-2	TGTGCCAGCAGTTCCCCCCCTAACACCGGGGAGCTGTTTTTT	CASSSPPNTGELFF
TRBV10-3	-	TRBD2	TRBJ2-7	TGTGCCATCAGGGCGGGGGACCGCTACGAGCAGTACTTC	CAIRAGDRYEQYF
TRBV6-6	once	-	TRBJ1-5	TGTGCCAGCAGCGAGGTTACCAATCAGCCCCAGCATTTT	CASSEVTNQPQHF
TRBV2	-	TRBD2	TRBJ2-1	TGTGCCAGCAGAGGTCGTGTGGCTAGCGGGAATTCCTACAATGAGCAGTTCTTC	CASRGRVASGNSYNEQFF
TRBV14	-	-	TRBJ2-3	TGTGCCAGCAGCCTGGAGCGGCGAACAGATACGCAGTATTTT	CASSLERRTDTQYF
TRBV27	-	-	TRBJ2-2	TGTGCCAGCAGTTTGTCCGTGGGGGCCGGGGAGCTGTTTTTT	CASSLSVGAGELFF
TRBV4-2	-	TRBD1	TRBJ1-5	TGTGCCAGCAGCCAAGCCCCGGGACAGGGCAATCAGCCCCAGCATTTT	CASSQAPGQGNQPQHF
TRBV5-4	-	TRBD1	TRBJ1-6	TGTGCCAGCAGCCCACCAGGGGGGAATTCACCCCTCCACTTT	CASSPPGGNSPLHF
TRBV12-3/TRBV12-4	-	-	TRBJ1-2	TGTGCCAGCAGTTTTGGGGTGAAAGGCTACACCTTC	CASSFGVKGYTF
TRBV15	-	-	TRBJ2-1	TGTGCCACCAGCAGAGAGCGGGGGACAGGTGATGATGAGCAGTTCTTC	CATSRERGTGDDEQFF
TRBV21-1	-	-	TRBJ2-7	TGTGCCAGCAGCGCTAGGACTAGCGGGAGGGTCAACGAGCAGTACTTC	CASSARTSGRVNEQYF
TRBV21-1	-	-	TRBJ2-1	TGTGCCACCCGCACTAGCCGGATAGTCAATGAGCAGTTCTTC	CATRTSRIVNEQFF
TRBV30	-	-	TRBJ1-5	TGTGCCTGGAGCCACTCGAGGGGGGTGAGAAGCAATCAGCCCCAGCATTTT	CAWSHSRGVRSNQPQHF
TRBV7-2	once	-	TRBJ2-7	TGTGCCAGCAGCCCGTGGGGGGGCGGGAGTTCGGGAGAGCAGTACTTC	CASSPWGGGSSGEQYF
TRBV3-1/TRBV3-2	-	-	TRBJ2-1	TGTGCCAGCAGCCAAGGATATGAGCAGTTCTTC	CASSQGYEQFF
TRBV6-4	-	TRBD1	TRBJ2-7	TGTGCCAGCAGTCAAGCTACCGGCGACAGGGGGCTGGGAGAGCAGTACTTC	CASSQATGDRGLGEQYF
TRBV7-9	-	-	TRBJ2-1	TGTGCCAGTCAAGTGGGGTACAATGAGCAGTTCTTC	CASQVGYNEQFF
TRBV7-6	-	TRBD1	TRBJ1-5	TGTGCCAGCAGCTCCGGGACAGGCAATCAGCCCCAGCATTTT	CASSSGTGNQPQHF
TRBV6-4	few	-	TRBJ2-2	TGTGCCAGCAGTGCGGGGAACACCGGGGAGCTGTTTTTT	CASSAGNTGELFF
TRBV5-1	-	TRBD2	TRBJ2-1	TGCGCCAGCAGCTTGTCAACTAGCGGTCCCAATGAGCAGTTCTTC	CASSLSTSGPNEQFF
TRBV15	-	-	TRBJ1-2	TGTGCCACCAGCAGAGATCGGGTCGGAGGCTACACCTTC	CATSRDRVGGYTF
TRBV3-1/TRBV3-2	-	TRBD2	TRBJ2-5	TGTGCCAGCAGCCAAGGGGGGAGCGGGAGTTTGGCCCAGTACTTC	CASSQGGSGSLAQYF
TRBV18	-	TRBD2	TRBJ2-3	TGTGCCAGCTCACCACCGTCTAGCGGGGGGCTCACAGATACGCAGTATTTT	CASSPPSSGGLTDTQYF
TRBV28	-	TRBD1	TRBJ2-7	TGTGCCAGCAGTTTAGGGACAGGGGGTTACGAGCAGTACTTC	CASSLGTGGYEQYF
TRBV21-1	-	-	TRBJ2-1	TGTGCCAGCAGCAAAGGGGGGACAGGGGGCGAATACAATGAGCAGTTCTTC	CASSKGGTGGEYNEQFF
TRBV27	-	TRBD1	TRBJ1-2	TGTGCCAGCAGTTTAGCAGGACAGGGAAACTATGGCTACACCTTC	CASSLAGQGNYGYTF
TRBV29-1	-	-	TRBJ2-7	TGCAGCGTTGGTAACGGGAGCACCTACGAGCAGTACTTC	CSVGNGSTYEQYF
TRBV19	-	-	TRBJ2-4	TGTGCCAGTAGTGAAGGGTCAAACATTCAGTACTTC	CASSEGSNIQYF
TRBV7-2	-	-	TRBJ2-5	TGTGCCAGCAGCGCTGGGACCACAGAGACCCAGTACTTC	CASSAGTTETQYF
TRBV30	-	-	TRBJ2-5	TGTGCCTGGAGTAAGACAACAGAGACCCAGTACTTC	CAWSKTTETQYF
TRBV5-1	-	-	TRBJ2-1	TGCGCCAGCGCCAACAGGGTTTTCGACTACAATGAGCAGTTCTTC	CASANRVFDYNEQFF
TRBV28	-	-	TRBJ2-3	TGTGCCAGCAGTTTATTGGGGCGGGGTCAGAATACGCAGTATTTT	CASSLLGRGQNTQYF
TRBV7-9	-	-	TRBJ2-1	TGTGCCAGCAGCTTAGGTCTGCGGGACAGAGAAGACAATGAGCAGTTCTTC	CASSLGLRDREDNEQFF
TRBV5-5	-	TRBD1	TRBJ2-1	TGTGCCAGCAGCCTGACGACAGGGGGCGGCGGGAAGAGCTCCTACAATGAGCAGTTCTTC	CASSLTTGGGGKSSYNEQFF